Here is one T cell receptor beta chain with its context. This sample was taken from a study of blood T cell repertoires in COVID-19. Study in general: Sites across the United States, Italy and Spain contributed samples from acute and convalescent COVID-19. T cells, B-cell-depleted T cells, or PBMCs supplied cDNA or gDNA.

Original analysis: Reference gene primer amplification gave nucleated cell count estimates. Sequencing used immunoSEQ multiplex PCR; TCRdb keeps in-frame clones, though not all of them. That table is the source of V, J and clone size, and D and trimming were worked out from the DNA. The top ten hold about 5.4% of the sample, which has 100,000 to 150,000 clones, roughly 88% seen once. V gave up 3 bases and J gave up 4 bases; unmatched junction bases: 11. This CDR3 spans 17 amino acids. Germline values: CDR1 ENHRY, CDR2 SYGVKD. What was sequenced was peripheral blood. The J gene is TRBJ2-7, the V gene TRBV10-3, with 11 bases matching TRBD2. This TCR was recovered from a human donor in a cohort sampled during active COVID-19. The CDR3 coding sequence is TGTGCCATCAGTGACCCAGCCCCCGGGACTAGCGGATACGAGCAGTACTTC. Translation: CAISDPAPGTSGYEQYF.